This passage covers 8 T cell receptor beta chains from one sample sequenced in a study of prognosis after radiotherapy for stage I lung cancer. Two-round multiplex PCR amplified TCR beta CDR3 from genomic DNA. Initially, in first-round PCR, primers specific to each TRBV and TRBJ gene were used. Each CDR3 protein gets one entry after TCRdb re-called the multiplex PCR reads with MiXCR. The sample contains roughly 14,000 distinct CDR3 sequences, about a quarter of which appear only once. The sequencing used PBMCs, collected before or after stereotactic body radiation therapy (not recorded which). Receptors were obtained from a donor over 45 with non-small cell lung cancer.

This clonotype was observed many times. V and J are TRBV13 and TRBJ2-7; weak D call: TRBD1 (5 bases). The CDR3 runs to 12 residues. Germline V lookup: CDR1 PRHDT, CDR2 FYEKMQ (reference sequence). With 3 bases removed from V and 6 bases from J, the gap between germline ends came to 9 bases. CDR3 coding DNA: TGTGCCAGCAGCTTCATAAGGGGCGAGCAGTACTTC. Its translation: CASSFIRGEQYF.

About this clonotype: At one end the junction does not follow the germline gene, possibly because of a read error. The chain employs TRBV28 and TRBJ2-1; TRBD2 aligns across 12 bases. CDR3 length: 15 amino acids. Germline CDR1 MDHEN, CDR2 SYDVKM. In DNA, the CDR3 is TGTGCCAACAGTTCGCCTAGCGGGAGGGCACGTGTTACCCACTTC. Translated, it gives CANSSPSGRARVTHF.

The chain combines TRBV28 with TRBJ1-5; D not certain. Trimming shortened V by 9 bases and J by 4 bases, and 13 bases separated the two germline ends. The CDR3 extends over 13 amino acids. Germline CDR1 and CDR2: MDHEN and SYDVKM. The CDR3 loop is CASSVTANQPQHF. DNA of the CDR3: TGTGCCAGTAGTGTGACTGCGAATCAGCCCCAGCATTTT.

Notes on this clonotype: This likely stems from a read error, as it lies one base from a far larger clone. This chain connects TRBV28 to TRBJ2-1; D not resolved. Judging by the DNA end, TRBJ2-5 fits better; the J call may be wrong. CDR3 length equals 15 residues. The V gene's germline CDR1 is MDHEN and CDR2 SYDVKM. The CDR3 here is CASSSRPAVPRTQYF. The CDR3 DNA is TGTGCCAGCAGTTCCCGGCCGGCGGTGCCGCGGACCCAGTACTTC.

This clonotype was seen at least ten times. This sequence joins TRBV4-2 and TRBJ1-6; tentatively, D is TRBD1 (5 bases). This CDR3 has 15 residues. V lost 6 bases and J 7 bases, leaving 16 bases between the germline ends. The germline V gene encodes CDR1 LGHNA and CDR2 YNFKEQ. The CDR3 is CASRGFGAENSPLHF. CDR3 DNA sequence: TGTGCCAGCAGAGGATTCGGGGCGGAGAATTCACCCCTCCACTTT.

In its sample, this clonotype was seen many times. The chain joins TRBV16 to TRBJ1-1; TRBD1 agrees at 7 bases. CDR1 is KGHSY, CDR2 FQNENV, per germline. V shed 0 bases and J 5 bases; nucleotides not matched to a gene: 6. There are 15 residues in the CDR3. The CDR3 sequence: CASSQSRQGKTEAFF. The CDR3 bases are TGTGCCAGCAGCCAATCCCGACAGGGAAAGACTGAAGCTTTCTTT. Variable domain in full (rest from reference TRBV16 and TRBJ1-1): GEEVAQTPKHLVRGEGQKAKLYCAPIKGHSYVFWYQQVLKNEFKFLISFQNENVFDETGMPKERFSAKCLPNSPCSLEIQATKLEDSAVYFCASSQSRQGKTEAFFGQGTRLTVV.

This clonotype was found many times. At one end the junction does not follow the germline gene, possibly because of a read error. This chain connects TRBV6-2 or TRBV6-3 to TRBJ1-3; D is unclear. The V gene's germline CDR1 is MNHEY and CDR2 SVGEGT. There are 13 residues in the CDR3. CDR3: CASSLQKGNTTYF. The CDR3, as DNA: TGTGCCAGCAGTTTACAGAAAGGAAACACCACATATTTT.

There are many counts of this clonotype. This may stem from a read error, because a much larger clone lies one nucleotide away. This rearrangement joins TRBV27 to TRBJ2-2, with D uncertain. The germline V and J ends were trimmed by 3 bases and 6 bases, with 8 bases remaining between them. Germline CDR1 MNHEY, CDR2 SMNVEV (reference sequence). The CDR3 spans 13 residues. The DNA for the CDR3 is TGTGCCAGCAGTTTTGTCCGGGCCGGGGAGCTGTTTTTT. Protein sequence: CASSFVRAGELFF.